This T cell receptor (beta chain) was recovered during a study of PD-1 blockade in classical Hodgkin lymphoma. About the research overall: Intravenous infusions of nivolumab 3 mg/kg reached patients every 2 weeks. Notes on the study in general: Anyone who began nivolumab under 1 year after ASCT was excluded. Newly diagnosed patients and complete responders had comparable diversity at baseline.

This CDR3 is 14 amino acids long. The J segment lost 5 bases and the V segment lost 2 bases, leaving 4 bases of the junction unmatched. The germline V gene has CDR1 SGHTA and CDR2 FQGNSA. Some clones are missing from TCRdb's copy, which holds only in-frame ones; the method was immunoSEQ multiplex PCR. The sample gives nearly 25,000 clones, about 72% of which show up once; about 32% is in the top ten. Time point meaning: cycle 4 day 1 (C4D1), after 6 weeks of nivolumab. Every one of the patients relapsed after autologous stem cell transplantation (brentuximab vedotin exposure was variable). Under best response, outcomes were complete response, partial response or progressive disease. A remark on this clone: Antigen unknown.

The material was peripheral blood mononuclear cells (PBMCs), obtained before the fourth cycle of nivolumab. The J gene is TRBJ2-5, the V gene TRBV7-2; 8 bases map to TRBD1. The origin of this receptor is a human donor with classical Hodgkin lymphoma. DNA for the CDR3: TGTGCCAGCAGCTTAAACAGGGGGAGGGAGACCCAGTACTTC. This codes for CASSLNRGRETQYF. The entire variable domain, with the rest obtained from reference TRBV7-2 and TRBJ2-5, is as follows: GAGVSQSPSNKVTEKGKDVELRCDPISGHTALYWYRQSLGQGLEFLIYFQGNSAPDKSGLPSDRFSAERTGGSVSTLTIQRTQQEDSAVYLCASSLNRGRETQYFGPGTRLLVL.